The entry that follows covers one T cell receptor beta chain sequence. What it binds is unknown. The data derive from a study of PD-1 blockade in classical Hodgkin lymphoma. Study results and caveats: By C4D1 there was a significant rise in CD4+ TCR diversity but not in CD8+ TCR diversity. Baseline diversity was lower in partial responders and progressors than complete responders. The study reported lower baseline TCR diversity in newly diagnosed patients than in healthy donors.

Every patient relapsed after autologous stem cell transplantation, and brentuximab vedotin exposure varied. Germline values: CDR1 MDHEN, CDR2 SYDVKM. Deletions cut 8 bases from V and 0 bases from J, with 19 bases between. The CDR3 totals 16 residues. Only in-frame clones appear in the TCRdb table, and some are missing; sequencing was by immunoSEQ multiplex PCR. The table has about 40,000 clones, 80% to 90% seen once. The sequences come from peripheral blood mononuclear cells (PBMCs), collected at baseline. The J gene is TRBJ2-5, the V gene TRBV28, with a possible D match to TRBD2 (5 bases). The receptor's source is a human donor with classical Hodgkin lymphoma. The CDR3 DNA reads TGTGCCAGCCAAAGAAAGGACTTTTGGTACCAAGAGACCCAGTACTTC. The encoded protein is CASQRKDFWYQETQYF. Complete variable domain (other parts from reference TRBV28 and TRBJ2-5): DVKVTQSSRYLVKRTGEKVFLECVQDMDHENMFWYRQDPGLGLRLIYFSYDVKMKEKGDIPEGYSVSREKKERFSLILESASTNQTSMYLCASQRKDFWYQETQYFGPGTRLLVL.